This record covers a single TCR beta chain. PBMCs were isolated at a quantity of at least 7 million per sample. Total RNA was extracted at no less than 5.5 micrograms per sample. The record originates from a study of blood T cells in healthy people across ages. CDR1 is LGHNA, CDR2 YNFKEQ, per germline. V gave up 1 base and J gave up 2 bases, with 14 bases separating them. The CDR3 length is 17 residues. The authors ran a second PCR of roughly 6 to 12 cycles using a sample-barcoded 5' primer and a J-beta primer mix. Using its own MiXCR run on the 5' RACE reads, TCRdb lists one record per CDR3 protein. The sample consists of nearly 800,000 distinct CDR3 sequences, around 25% of them appearing once. The sample was also linked to a second study, of T cells of mothers and their children.

The chain links TRBV4-2 to TRBJ1-4; the D gene is possibly TRBD1 (6 bases). The sequencing sample was made of blood. The receptor was isolated from a boy between 10 and 17 years old in good health. CDR3: CASSQADQGSTNEKLFF. The CDR3 bases are TGTGCCAGCAGCCAAGCTGACCAGGGGAGTACTAATGAAAAACTGTTTTTT.